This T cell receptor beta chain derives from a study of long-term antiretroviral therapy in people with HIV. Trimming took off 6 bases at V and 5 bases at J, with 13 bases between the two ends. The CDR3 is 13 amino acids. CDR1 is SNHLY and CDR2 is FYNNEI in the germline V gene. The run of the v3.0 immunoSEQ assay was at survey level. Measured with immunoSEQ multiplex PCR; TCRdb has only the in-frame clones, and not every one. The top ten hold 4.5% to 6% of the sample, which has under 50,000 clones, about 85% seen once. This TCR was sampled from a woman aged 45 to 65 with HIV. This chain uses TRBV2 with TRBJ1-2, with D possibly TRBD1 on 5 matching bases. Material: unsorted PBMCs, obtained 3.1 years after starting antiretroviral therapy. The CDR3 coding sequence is TGTGCCAGCAGCCTGACAGAGACGTATGGCTACACCTTC. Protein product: CASSLTETYGYTF.